The 30 T cell receptor beta chains listed next were all sequenced from one sample in a study of T cell responses to AZD1222 COVID-19 vaccine. The assay was immunoSEQ multiplex PCR, and TCRdb's table has in-frame clones only and misses some. The sample contains around 58,000 clones, 89% of which appear only once. The source was peripheral blood, collected 28 days after the second AZD1222 dose. The receptors shown here come from an adult who received the AZD1222 COVID-19 vaccine.

The DNA for the CDR3 is TGTGCCAGCAGCCACATAAGCGGGAGGGCAGATACGCAGTATTTT. Protein sequence: CASSHISGRADTQYF. The chain combines TRBV7-2 with TRBJ2-3, with 10 bases aligning to TRBD2. Germline CDR1 and CDR2: SGHTA and FQGNSA. V lost 5 bases to trimming and J lost 4 bases; unmatched junction nucleotides: 6. The CDR3 loop spans 15 amino acids.

This sequence joins TRBV29-1 and TRBJ1-4; 10 bases map to TRBD1. Germline CDR1 is SQVTM and CDR2 is ANQGSEA. V trimming: 5 bases; J trimming: 8 bases; junction bases outside the gene matches: 5. This CDR3 contains 13 residues. The CDR3 DNA is TGCAGCGTTACCGGGACAGGGGACGAAAAACTGTTTTTT. Residues: CSVTGTGDEKLFF.

J is TRBJ1-6 and V is TRBV3-1 (or the pseudogene TRBV3-2); 9 nucleotides line up with TRBD1. The CDR3 runs to 14 residues. CDR1 is LGHDT, CDR2 YNNKEL, per germline (reference sequence). Trimming cost V 4 bases and J 10 bases; bases outside gene matches: 5. In DNA form, the CDR3 reads TGTGCCAGCAGCCGGACAGGGGCAGGGTCACCCCTCCACTTT. Protein: CASSRTGAGSPLHF.

Comments on this clone: Its ends do not fully match the called genes, so a read error is possible. This chain connects TRBV5-4 to TRBJ1-2; weak D call: TRBD1 (5 bases). The CDR3 is 14 amino acids. The germline V gene encodes CDR1 SGHNT and CDR2 YYREEE (reference sequence). The DNA of the CDR3 is TGTGCCAGCAGATTGGACAACCTCAACTATGGCTACACCTTC. It specifies CASRLDNLNYGYTF.

V usage is TRBV29-1 and J usage is TRBJ2-1; D unclear. This CDR3 contains 13 residues. The V gene lost 4 bases and the J gene lost 2 bases, with 9 bases spanning the gap. Germline CDR1 is SQVTM and CDR2 is ANQGSEA. CDR3 protein: CSVGSRAYNEQFF. CDR3 nucleotides: TGCAGCGTTGGGTCCCGGGCCTACAATGAGCAGTTCTTC.

This chain joins TRBV9 and TRBJ2-2, with D uncertain. This CDR3 region has 13 residues. Trimming took 6 bases from V and 0 from J, leaving 6 bases between them. CDR1 is SGDLS and CDR2 is YYNGEE in the germline V gene. In nucleotides, the CDR3 is TGTGCCAGCACACAGTCGAACACCGGGGAGCTGTTTTTT. Translation: CASTQSNTGELFF.

V and J are TRBV18 and TRBJ2-2; D may be TRBD2 (5 bases). CDR3 length equals 15 residues. Germline V gene data show CDR1 as KGHSH and CDR2 as LQKENI. With 6 bases removed from V and 3 bases from J, the gap between germline ends came to 14 bases. Here the CDR3 DNA reads TGTGCCAGCTCCCGTCGAGGGCAGGACACCGGGGAGCTGTTTTTT. It specifies CASSRRGQDTGELFF.

V and J are TRBV20-1 and TRBJ2-1, with D perhaps TRBD2 (6 bases). Germline V gives CDR1 DFQATT, CDR2 SNEGSKA (reference sequence). CDR3 length equals 11 residues. CDR3 residues: CRGGSVSEQFF. CDR3 coding DNA: TGCAGGGGGGGTTCAGTGAGTGAGCAGTTCTTC.

The chain carries TRBV11-3 and TRBJ2-1; D not certain. V was pared by 4 bases and J by 6 bases, with 19 bases between. The CDR3 is 16 amino acids. Germline CDR1 SGHNT, CDR2 YENEEA. CDR3 DNA: TGTGCCAGCAGCTCATTTGATATTCCCCCCGGCAATGAGCAGTTCTTC. The encoded protein is CASSSFDIPPGNEQFF.

The rearrangement links TRBV2 to TRBJ1-1, with 8 nucleotides matching TRBD1. Germline values: CDR1 SNHLY, CDR2 FYNNEI. The CDR3 has 13 amino acids. With 6 bases clipped from V and 4 bases from J, the junction kept 4 bases outside the gene matches. CDR3 loop: CASRDRASTEAFF. The CDR3 DNA follows: TGTGCCAGCAGGGACAGGGCGAGCACTGAAGCTTTCTTT.

The J gene is TRBJ2-2, the V gene TRBV7-3; D is possibly TRBD2 (5 bases). Per germline, CDR1 SGHTA and CDR2 FQGTGA. Trimming shortened V by 4 bases and J by 7 bases, and 7 bases separated the two germline ends. The CDR3 runs to 12 residues. The CDR3 sequence: CASSSRGGELFF. For the CDR3, the DNA is TGTGCCAGCAGCTCTCGGGGCGGGGAGCTGTTTTTT. Together with reference TRBV7-3 and TRBJ2-2, the CDR3 gives the full variable domain: GAGVSQTPSNKVTEKGKYVELRCDPISGHTALYWYRQSLGQGPEFLIYFQGTGAADDSGLPNDRFFAVRPEGSVSTLKIQRTERGDSAVYLCASSSRGGELFFGEGSRLTVL.

The V call is TRBV2, the J call TRBJ2-2; TRBD1 aligns across 9 bases. Germline assignment: CDR1 SNHLY and CDR2 FYNNEI. The CDR3 is made up of 19 amino acids. V shed 4 bases, J shed 4 bases, and the junction held 16 bases outside the gene matches. The DNA for the CDR3 is TGTGCCAGCAGTGGGTCCCGGGGACAGGGATATACAGGCACCGGGGAGCTGTTTTTT. Protein sequence: CASSGSRGQGYTGTGELFF.

This clone is a singleton in its sample. The chain recombines TRBV12-3 or TRBV12-4 with TRBJ1-2; TRBD1 agrees at 7 bases. V was clipped by 4 bases and J by 7 bases; unmatched bases: 6. The CDR3 contains 13 residues. Here the CDR3 reads CASSSDRLGGYTF. The CDR3 bases are TGTGCCAGCAGTTCGGACAGGCTTGGTGGCTACACCTTC.

CDR3: CAWRPRAPGLAGFEQFF. CDR3 DNA sequence: TGTGCCTGGAGGCCTCGGGCTCCGGGACTAGCCGGATTTGAGCAGTTCTTC. The chain uses TRBV30 and TRBJ2-1, with 9 bases matching TRBD2. CDR1 and CDR2 (germline): GTSNPN, SVGIG (reference sequence). The CDR3 sequence is 17 residues long. V lost 3 bases and J lost 9; bases outside the gene matches: 18.

The CDR3 nucleotides are TGTGCCACCAGCAGAGATTCGGCAGGGCGCCAGCCCCAGCATTTT. Protein: CATSRDSAGRQPQHF. The J gene is TRBJ1-5, the V gene TRBV15; D is possibly TRBD1 (5 bases). The germline V and J ends were trimmed by 0 bases and 7 bases, with 13 bases remaining between them. Germline V lookup: CDR1 LNHNV, CDR2 YYDKDF (reference sequence). The CDR3 is 15 amino acids.

The chain couples TRBV5-1 to TRBJ2-3; TRBD2 aligns across 10 bases. After removal of 7 bases from V and 3 bases from J, the junction contained 11 bases not matched to a gene. CDR1 and CDR2 from the germline V gene are SGHRS and YFSETQ. The CDR3 runs to 16 residues. The CDR3 DNA follows: TGCGCCAGCCGACTACCTAGCGGGAGTACTACAGATACGCAGTATTTT. It encodes CASRLPSGSTTDTQYF.

The chain recombines TRBV19 with TRBJ1-1; the match to TRBD1 covers 7 bases. This CDR3 comprises 12 residues. The V and J ends lost 5 bases and 11 bases, in that order; junction bases with no gene match: 8. The V gene's germline CDR1 is LNHDA and CDR2 SQIVND (reference sequence). This chain's CDR3 is CASSPRDSYAFF. In DNA, the CDR3 is TGTGCCAGTAGTCCCCGGGACAGTTACGCTTTCTTT. The full variable domain, with the rest looked up from reference TRBV19 and TRBJ1-1, is DGGITQSPKYLFRKEGQNVTLSCEQNLNHDAMYWYRQDPGQGLRLIYYSQIVNDFQKGDIAEGYSVSREKKESFPLTVTSAQKNPTAFYLCASSPRDSYAFFGQGTRLTVV.

The CDR3 loop is CASSSRLAGGAGELFF. The DNA of the CDR3 is TGTGCCAGCAGCTCGAGACTAGCGGGAGGGGCCGGGGAGCTGTTTTTT. The rearrangement uses TRBV7-3 and TRBJ2-2, with 14 bases identical to TRBD2. Germline CDR1 and CDR2: SGHTA and FQGTGA. The CDR3 spans 16 residues. Trimming removed 4 bases from V and 6 bases from J; junction bases left unmatched: 4.

This sequence joins TRBV3-1 (or the pseudogene TRBV3-2) and TRBJ2-1; possibly TRBD2 for D (6 bases). V shed 1 base and J shed 1 base, with 8 bases lying between them. There are 15 residues in the CDR3. Per germline, CDR1 LGHDT and CDR2 YNNKEL (reference sequence). CDR3 region: CASSQGRGSYNEQFF. The CDR3 DNA reads TGTGCCAGCAGCCAAGGGAGGGGTTCCTACAATGAGCAGTTCTTC.

The genes are TRBV25-1 and TRBJ2-7; D is undetermined. The germline V gene has CDR1 MGHDK and CDR2 SYGVNS. This CDR3 spans 11 amino acids. Trimming cost V 4 bases and J 2 bases, with 3 bases left between them. Written as DNA, the CDR3 is TGTGCCAGCAGTGGAACCTACGAGCAGTACTTC. It codes for CASSGTYEQYF.

This chain uses TRBV4-2 with TRBJ2-1; D gene unclear. Per germline, CDR1 LGHNA and CDR2 YNFKEQ. The V end was cut by 3 bases, the J end by 0 bases, with 12 bases between. This CDR3 has 16 residues. The CDR3 region is CASSQADPLSYNEQFF. The CDR3, as DNA: TGTGCCAGCAGCCAGGCGGATCCTCTCTCCTACAATGAGCAGTTCTTC.

The chain combines TRBV18 with TRBJ2-2; 9 nucleotides match TRBD1. The V and J ends lost 4 bases and 2 bases, in that order; junction bases with no gene match: 2. CDR3 length equals 15 residues. Germline values: CDR1 KGHSH, CDR2 LQKENI. The CDR3: CASSQGQGNTGELFF. In DNA, the CDR3 is TGTGCCAGCTCACAGGGACAGGGAAACACCGGGGAGCTGTTTTTT.

The J gene is TRBJ2-2, the V gene TRBV5-6; 7 bases map to TRBD1. The CDR3 covers 16 residues. The V gene end was trimmed by 5 bases and the J gene end by 4 bases; junction bases not matched to a gene: 11. Germline CDR1 is SGHDT and CDR2 is YYEEEE. CDR3 amino acids: CASRRDQDRPTGELFF. The DNA of the CDR3 is TGTGCCAGCAGGCGCGACCAGGACAGGCCCACCGGGGAGCTGTTTTTT.

This clone was counted a few times. The chain is built from TRBV24-1 and TRBJ1-6; no clear D. Germline values: CDR1 KGHDR, CDR2 SFDVKD. Deletions cut 5 bases from V and 13 bases from J, with 11 bases between. CDR3 length: 12 residues. The CDR3 sequence is CATSGRADPLHF. The CDR3 bases are TGTGCCACCAGTGGGAGGGCAGATCCCCTCCACTTT.

The rearrangement uses TRBV2 and TRBJ2-7; D remains unclear. In germline, CDR1 is SNHLY, CDR2 FYNNEI. The CDR3 totals 14 residues. V gave up 6 bases and J gave up 1 base, with 13 bases separating them. The CDR3 DNA reads TGTGCCAGCAGCCCCGGGCCGCATTCCTACGAGCAGTACTTC. Translation gives CASSPGPHSYEQYF.

The rearrangement uses TRBV29-1 and TRBJ2-1, with 8 bases that match TRBD1. The CDR3 spans 16 residues. Germline loops: CDR1 SQVTM, CDR2 ANQGSEA. The V gene end was trimmed by 4 bases and the J gene end by 2 bases; junction bases not matched to a gene: 10. CDR3 nucleotide sequence: TGCAGCGTTGGCTCCGGACAGGGAGGCACCTACAATGAGCAGTTCTTC. Amino acid sequence: CSVGSGQGGTYNEQFF.

This sequence joins TRBV7-9 and TRBJ2-7, with D hard to call. Germline CDR1 reads SEHNR; CDR2 reads FQNEAQ (reference sequence). This CDR3 has 14 amino acids. With 1 base removed from V and 5 bases from J, the gap between germline ends came to 12 bases. The CDR3 protein is CASSLESGEDEQYF. The CDR3 region has the DNA TGTGCCAGCAGCTTAGAATCGGGTGAGGACGAGCAGTACTTC. The whole variable domain, remainder taken from reference TRBV7-9 and TRBJ2-7, is DTGVSQNPRHKITKRGQNVTFRCDPISEHNRLYWYRQTLGQGPEFLTYFQNEAQLEKSRLLSDRFSAERPKGSFSTLEIQRTEQGDSAMYLCASSLESGEDEQYFGPGTRLTVT.

The chain joins TRBV5-5 to TRBJ2-1; 8 bases agree with TRBD2. The CDR3 loop spans 14 amino acids. The trim removed 0 bases at V and 9 bases at J, leaving 5 bases unmatched. Per germline, CDR1 SGHKS and CDR2 YYEKEE (reference sequence). The CDR3 DNA sequence: TGTGCCAGCAGCTTGGGGGGACTAGTTCGTGAGCAGTTCTTC. Its translation: CASSLGGLVREQFF.

Here the CDR3 DNA reads TGCGCCAGCAGCCAAGTGGGCAGGGGGAGCTATGGCTACACCTTC. Residues: CASSQVGRGSYGYTF. This chain joins TRBV4-1 and TRBJ1-2, with 7 positions matching TRBD1. V lost 1 base, J lost 4 bases, and 6 bases stayed unmatched. The CDR3 is 15 residues long. Germline loops: CDR1 MGHRA, CDR2 YSYEKL.

CDR3 loop: CASSLAARRRGEQFF. CDR3 DNA sequence: TGTGCCAGCAGCTTAGCGGCTAGGCGGAGGGGCGAGCAGTTCTTC. This sequence joins TRBV11-3 and TRBJ2-1, with a weak D call TRBD2 (6 bases). V lost 1 base and J lost 10, with 17 bases in between. There are 15 residues in the CDR3. Germline CDR1 reads SGHNT; CDR2 reads YENEEA.